These 21 T cell receptor beta chains came from one sample sequenced in a study of blood T cell repertoires in COVID-19. Method: immunoSEQ multiplex PCR; TCRdb's copy keeps in-frame clones and lacks some. The sample includes under 130,000 clones, roughly 84% of them seen just once. Sequenced: peripheral blood. The receptors derive from a human donor in a cohort sampled during active COVID-19.

V and J are TRBV2 and TRBJ1-2; TRBD1 aligns across 8 bases. Germline-derived CDR1 and CDR2 are SNHLY and FYNNEI. The junction had 8 bases not matched to a gene; V was cut back by 3 bases and J by 8 bases. CDR3 length equals 14 residues. The CDR3 DNA reads TGTGCCAGCAGTGATTTCGGACAGGGCGACGGCTACACCTTC. Its protein product is CASSDFGQGDGYTF.

The table lists this clone with a count of one. The rearrangement links TRBV24-1 to TRBJ2-5; 7 bases align to TRBD2. The germline V gene has CDR1 KGHDR and CDR2 SFDVKD. The V gene end was trimmed by 9 bases and the J gene end by 3 bases; junction bases not matched to a gene: 0. CDR3 length: 11 amino acids. The CDR3: CATGGEETQYF. DNA for the CDR3: TGTGCCACCGGGGGGGAAGAGACCCAGTACTTC.

This rearrangement joins TRBV11-2 to TRBJ2-5; 10 bases align to TRBD2. Germline values: CDR1 SGHAT, CDR2 FQNNGV. V shed 5 bases, J shed 1 base, and the junction held 4 bases outside the gene matches. The CDR3 extends over 15 amino acids. The CDR3 bases are TGTGCCAGCAGCCCGAGCGGGGGGGGCCAAGAGACCCAGTACTTC. Translated, it gives CASSPSGGGQETQYF.

The chain combines TRBV25-1 with TRBJ2-4; the D is unclear. This CDR3 is built from 15 residues. V lost 4 bases to trimming and J lost 4 bases, with 14 bases between them. Germline V CDR1 and CDR2: MGHDK, SYGVNS. In DNA, the CDR3 is TGTGCCAGCAGTGTTGATAGCCTCGTAAAAAACATTCAGTACTTC. Translation gives CASSVDSLVKNIQYF.

The CDR3 nucleotides are TGTGCCAGCAGCTTAGGCCACGGTCAGCCCCAGCATTTT. Residues: CASSLGHGQPQHF. The V gene is TRBV13, the J gene TRBJ1-5; D is unresolved. Germline V gene sequence: CDR1 PRHDT, CDR2 FYEKMQ (reference sequence). V was cut by 0 bases and J by 6 bases, with 6 bases left in between. This CDR3 contains 13 residues.

This chain links TRBV28 with TRBJ2-2; 8 positions match TRBD1. The V and J ends lost 5 bases and 4 bases, in that order; junction bases with no gene match: 9. Germline assignment: CDR1 MDHEN and CDR2 SYDVKM. This CDR3 is 16 amino acids long. The CDR3 loop reads CASSRRTGTGTGELFF. In DNA, the CDR3 is TGTGCCAGCAGTCGGCGGACAGGGACGGGCACCGGGGAGCTGTTTTTT.

The CDR3, as DNA: TGTGCCAGCAGCTGGGACAGGGGGAGCGACGAGCAGTACTTC. Translating it yields CASSWDRGSDEQYF. The chain recombines TRBV5-4 with TRBJ2-7; 11 bases match TRBD1. The CDR3 sequence is 14 residues long. V lost 3 bases and J lost 5; bases outside the gene matches: 4. Germline CDR1 reads SGHNT; CDR2 reads YYREEE (reference sequence).

The V gene is TRBV19, the J gene TRBJ2-1, with D tentatively TRBD1 (6 bases). V was clipped by 6 bases and J by 4 bases, with 13 bases between them. This CDR3 region has 14 residues. In germline, CDR1 is LNHDA, CDR2 SQIVND (reference sequence). CDR3 nucleotide sequence: TGTGCCAGTAGCCCCCGACAGGCATACAATGAGCAGTTCTTC. Its translation is CASSPRQAYNEQFF. The full variable domain, rest sourced from reference TRBV19 and TRBJ2-1, is DGGITQSPKYLFRKEGQNVTLSCEQNLNHDAMYWYRQDPGQGLRLIYYSQIVNDFQKGDIAEGYSVSREKKESFPLTVTSAQKNPTAFYLCASSPRQAYNEQFFGPGTRLTVL.

This clone was seen a few times. The chain is built from TRBV5-5 and TRBJ1-5; TRBD1 matches at 7 bases. The germline V gene encodes CDR1 SGHKS and CDR2 YYEKEE (reference sequence). V was pared by 3 bases and J by 4 bases, with 7 bases of the junction left unmatched. The CDR3 is made up of 15 amino acids. The CDR3 DNA sequence: TGTGCCAGCAGCTCGAGACAGGGAGCGAATCAGCCCCAGCATTTT. The encoded protein is CASSSRQGANQPQHF. Drawing the rest from reference TRBV5-5 and TRBJ1-5, the complete variable domain is DAGVTQSPTHLIKTRGQQVTLRCSPISGHKSVSWYQQVLGQGPQFIFQYYEKEERGRGNFPDRFSARQFPNYSSELNVNALLLGDSALYLCASSSRQGANQPQHFGDGTRLSIL.

This chain joins TRBV15 and TRBJ2-3; D may be TRBD2 (6 bases). The CDR3 consists of 14 residues. Germline V gene data show CDR1 as LNHNV and CDR2 as YYDKDF (reference sequence). The germline V and J ends were trimmed by 1 base and 4 bases, with 9 bases remaining between them. The DNA of the CDR3 is TGTGCCACCAGCAGAGGCGGGACCGCAGATACGCAGTATTTT. As protein: CATSRGGTADTQYF. The complete variable domain, with remaining parts taken from reference TRBV15 and TRBJ2-3, reads DAMVIQNPRYQVTQFGKPVTLSCSQTLNHNVMYWYQQKSSQAPKLLFHYYDKDFNNEADTPDNFQSRRPNTSFCFLDIRSPGLGDTAMYLCATSRGGTADTQYFGPGTRLTVL.

The chain combines TRBV12-3 or TRBV12-4 with TRBJ1-2, with a tentative D call TRBD1 (5 bases). The length of the CDR3 is 13 residues. Trimming pared 3 bases from V and 3 bases from J, leaving 8 bases between. The CDR3 DNA sequence: TGTGCCAGCAGTTTCCAAGGGGACTATGGCTACACCTTC. This translates into CASSFQGDYGYTF.

The chain has TRBV3-1 (or the pseudogene TRBV3-2) and TRBJ2-3; D gene ambiguous. The germline gives CDR1 LGHDT, CDR2 YNNKEL (reference sequence). V was shortened by 4 bases and J by 11 bases, with 16 bases between the two germline ends. The CDR3 is 13 residues long. The CDR3 sequence is CASSREFATGQYF. In DNA form, the CDR3 reads TGTGCCAGCAGCCGCGAATTCGCCACGGGGCAGTATTTT.

Here the CDR3 DNA reads TGTGCCAGCAGGGTTTCAGGGGCGCGCAATCAGCCCCAGCATTTT. It yields the protein CASRVSGARNQPQHF. The V and J genes are TRBV6-6 and TRBJ1-5; D is possibly TRBD1 (6 bases). In germline, CDR1 is MNHNY, CDR2 SVGAGI (reference sequence). The CDR3 covers 15 residues. The ends were cut back, 6 bases at V and 2 bases at J, with 14 bases in the middle.

The V and J genes are TRBV4-1 and TRBJ1-1; D possibly corresponds to TRBD1 (6 bases). V was shortened by 0 bases and J by 10 bases, with 15 bases between the two germline ends. This CDR3 has 14 amino acids. Looked up from germline, CDR1 is MGHRA and CDR2 is YSYEKL. The CDR3 spells CASSQENRAPRAFF. The CDR3 coding sequence is TGCGCCAGCAGCCAAGAGAACAGGGCTCCGCGAGCTTTCTTT.

The chain is built from TRBV6-5 and TRBJ2-5, with a tentative D call TRBD2 (6 bases). The germline CDR1 and CDR2 sequences are MNHEY and SVGAGI. The CDR3 loop spans 14 amino acids. Deletions cut 6 bases from V and 3 bases from J, with 14 bases between. The CDR3 DNA follows: TGTGCCAGCAGCCTCCTGGGGGGAGAAGAGACCCAGTACTTC. This sequence encodes CASSLLGGEETQYF.

J is TRBJ2-1 and V is TRBV27; 9 bases are shared with TRBD1. This CDR3 has 13 amino acids. Germline values: CDR1 MNHEY, CDR2 SMNVEV (reference sequence). Unmatched junction bases numbered 5, after V lost 5 bases and J lost 9 bases. This CDR3 is CASSHEDRGEQFF. DNA for the CDR3: TGTGCCAGCAGTCATGAGGACAGGGGTGAGCAGTTCTTC.

V usage is TRBV21-1 and J usage is TRBJ2-1; TRBD2, the table's D call, was not compared with the DNA. TRBV21-1 is annotated as a pseudogene. This CDR3 contains 13 residues. The CDR3 DNA is TGCAGGGTACTAGCGGGCACCTACAATGAGCAGTTCTTC. Protein sequence: CRVLAGTYNEQFF.

The rearrangement uses TRBV15 and TRBJ2-7; 9 nucleotides match TRBD2. The germline V gene encodes CDR1 LNHNV and CDR2 YYDKDF (reference sequence). This CDR3 has 13 amino acids. Unmatched junction bases numbered 7, after V lost 8 bases and J lost 5 bases. The chain's CDR3 is CATGSGSLDEQYF. CDR3 bases: TGTGCCACCGGTAGCGGGAGTCTAGACGAGCAGTACTTC.

V is TRBV5-1 and J is TRBJ1-4, with 10 bases identical to TRBD1. There are 14 residues in the CDR3. V trimming: 4 bases; J trimming: 7 bases; junction bases outside the gene matches: 4. The germline CDR1 and CDR2 sequences are SGHRS and YFSETQ. Written as DNA, the CDR3 is TGCGCCAGCAGCGCCGGGACAGGGGTTGAAAAACTGTTTTTT. Translated: CASSAGTGVEKLFF.

The chain is built from TRBV19 and TRBJ2-2; D is perhaps TRBD1 (6 bases). The CDR3 is made up of 14 amino acids. V lost 7 bases and J 8 bases, leaving 17 bases between the germline ends. CDR1 and CDR2 from the germline V gene are LNHDA and SQIVND (reference sequence). The CDR3 DNA reads as TGTGCCAGTACCCTCGACAGGATTGTTGGGGAGCTGTTTTTT. Protein product: CASTLDRIVGELFF.

This clone has only a few counts. V is TRBV7-8 and J is TRBJ2-7; no clear D. V was clipped by 5 bases and J by 1 base, with 6 bases between them. The germline CDR1 and CDR2 sequences are SGHVS and FQNEAQ. The CDR3 has 12 residues. CDR3 sequence reads: CASSPQSYEQYF. DNA of the CDR3: TGTGCCAGCAGCCCCCAATCCTACGAGCAGTACTTC.